The rows below give T cell receptor beta chains drawn from one sample of a study of shared T cell receptors in the human thymus. Here immunoSEQ multiplex PCR was the method, and the copy in TCRdb shows in-frame clones only, minus some. The sample gives hundreds of thousands of clones, 85% to 90% of which show up once; roughly 0.0097% is in the top ten. The data also belong to a second study, concerning human thymus T cells.

Material for sequencing was thymocytes. The receptors shown here come from a boy in the first two years of life with a congenital heart defect. Both conserved end residues are part of each CDR3. Fields, in order: clone size, D gene, CDR3 length, V gene, J gene, CDR3 DNA, CDR3 protein. A D gene is named only where the DNA matches it firmly. Only part of the rows carry a size: once, few, many, or a class if the clone is expanded.

clone size: few
D gene: TRBD2
CDR3 length: 16
V gene: TRBV11-2
J gene: TRBJ2-3
CDR3 DNA: TGTGCCAGCGTTCTGCGGGAGGAAGGGGTGGGAGATACGCAGTATTTT
CDR3 protein: CASVLREEGVGDTQYF

clone size: -
D gene: TRBD2
CDR3 length: 15
V gene: TRBV14
J gene: TRBJ2-1
CDR3 DNA: TGTGCCAGCAGACTAGGACTAGCGGGAGGCAATGAGCAGTTCTTC
CDR3 protein: CASRLGLAGGNEQFF

clone size: -
D gene: TRBD2
CDR3 length: 16
V gene: TRBV6-1
J gene: TRBJ2-1
CDR3 DNA: TGTGCCAGCAGTGGGGCTAGCGGCCCCTCCTACAATGAGCAGTTCTTC
CDR3 protein: CASSGASGPSYNEQFF

clone size: -
D gene: TRBD2
CDR3 length: 15
V gene: TRBV10-3
J gene: TRBJ2-1
CDR3 DNA: TGTGCCATCAGTGAAACCGGGACTACCCTCTTCGAGCAGTTCTTC
CDR3 protein: CAISETGTTLFEQFF

clone size: -
D gene: -
CDR3 length: 14
V gene: TRBV6-1
J gene: TRBJ1-1
CDR3 DNA: TGTGCCAGCAGTGAAGGGGGGGTTACCACTGAAGCTTTCTTT
CDR3 protein: CASSEGGVTTEAFF

clone size: -
D gene: TRBD1
CDR3 length: 15
V gene: TRBV7-9
J gene: TRBJ1-2
CDR3 DNA: TGTGCCAGCAGCCCCCGGCAGGGGGCGGAACATGGCTACACCTTC
CDR3 protein: CASSPRQGAEHGYTF

clone size: -
D gene: -
CDR3 length: 14
V gene: TRBV27
J gene: TRBJ2-3
CDR3 DNA: TGTGCCAGCAGTTTCGGGAGTATGAGTGATACGCAGTATTTT
CDR3 protein: CASSFGSMSDTQYF

clone size: -
D gene: -
CDR3 length: 17
V gene: TRBV6-1
J gene: TRBJ1-3
CDR3 DNA: TGTGCCAGCAGTGAAGATTACGCAGGGGCCCAAAAGGACACCATATATTTT
CDR3 protein: CASSEDYAGAQKDTIYF

clone size: -
D gene: -
CDR3 length: 15
V gene: TRBV12-2
J gene: TRBJ1-5
CDR3 DNA: TGTGCAAGTCGCTTAGGAGGCCCGATCAATCAGCCCCAGCATTTT
CDR3 protein: CASRLGGPINQPQHF

clone size: -
D gene: TRBD1
CDR3 length: 19
V gene: TRBV7-2
J gene: TRBJ1-2
CDR3 DNA: TGTGCCAGCAGCTTAGCGTCTGGGACAGGGGAATCCTCCGGCTATGGCTACACCTTC
CDR3 protein: CASSLASGTGESSGYGYTF

clone size: once
D gene: TRBD1
CDR3 length: 19
V gene: TRBV18
J gene: TRBJ2-1
CDR3 DNA: TGTGCCAGCTCACCAATTGCGGGACAGGGGGCCAGCAGCCCCAATGAGCAGTTCTTC
CDR3 protein: CASSPIAGQGASSPNEQFF

clone size: -
D gene: -
CDR3 length: 16
V gene: TRBV27
J gene: TRBJ2-7
CDR3 DNA: TGTGCCAGCAGCCCTCGTGTGGGGGCAAGCTCCTACGAGCAGTACTTC
CDR3 protein: CASSPRVGASSYEQYF

clone size: -
D gene: -
CDR3 length: 18
V gene: TRBV21-1
J gene: TRBJ2-7
CDR3 DNA: TGTGCCAGCAGCAACTTCGTACGAGGGAATGATCAGAGGTACGAGCAGTACTTC
CDR3 protein: CASSNFVRGNDQRYEQYF

clone size: -
D gene: -
CDR3 length: 17
V gene: TRBV7-8
J gene: TRBJ2-7
CDR3 DNA: TGTGCCAGCAGCTTACTAGGTCGGGAGTTTCCCTGGTACGAGCAGTACTTC
CDR3 protein: CASSLLGREFPWYEQYF

clone size: -
D gene: -
CDR3 length: 17
V gene: TRBV5-1
J gene: TRBJ2-4
CDR3 DNA: TGCGCCAGCAGCTTAGAGCCCAAGGGACTCCCTCAAAACATTCAGTACTTC
CDR3 protein: CASSLEPKGLPQNIQYF

clone size: -
D gene: -
CDR3 length: 15
V gene: TRBV6-5
J gene: TRBJ2-2
CDR3 DNA: TGTGCCAGCAGTTACTCGATCGGGAACACCGGGGAGCTGTTTTTT
CDR3 protein: CASSYSIGNTGELFF

clone size: once
D gene: -
CDR3 length: 15
V gene: TRBV27
J gene: TRBJ2-3
CDR3 DNA: TGTGCCAGCACCCCGAGGCCTACCCGCACAGATACGCAGTATTTT
CDR3 protein: CASTPRPTRTDTQYF

clone size: -
D gene: -
CDR3 length: 13
V gene: TRBV11-3
J gene: TRBJ2-3
CDR3 DNA: TGTGCCAGCAGCTTAGGTCTAGCAGATACGCAGTATTTT
CDR3 protein: CASSLGLADTQYF

clone size: -
D gene: -
CDR3 length: 18
V gene: TRBV18
J gene: TRBJ2-1
CDR3 DNA: TGTGCCAGCTCACCGCACCCCCGGGACTCGAGCTCCTACAATGAGCAGTTCTTC
CDR3 protein: CASSPHPRDSSSYNEQFF

clone size: -
D gene: TRBD2
CDR3 length: 17
V gene: TRBV25-1
J gene: TRBJ2-7
CDR3 DNA: TGTGCCAGCAGTGAAAGGCCGTTAGCGGGAGCTAAGGTCGAGCAGTACTTC
CDR3 protein: CASSERPLAGAKVEQYF

clone size: -
D gene: -
CDR3 length: 15
V gene: TRBV5-1
J gene: TRBJ2-7
CDR3 DNA: TGCGCCAGCACAATCCTGCGCAGGTTTCGCTACGAGCAGTACTTC
CDR3 protein: CASTILRRFRYEQYF

clone size: once
D gene: -
CDR3 length: 18
V gene: TRBV18
J gene: TRBJ1-1
CDR3 DNA: TGTGCCAGCTCACCACCGGCCCCAGGGTCTGAAATGAACACTGAAGCTTTCTTT
CDR3 protein: CASSPPAPGSEMNTEAFF

clone size: -
D gene: -
CDR3 length: 14
V gene: TRBV11-3
J gene: TRBJ2-7
CDR3 DNA: TGTGCCAGCAGCTTACGTGGCAGGGACTACGAGCAGTACTTC
CDR3 protein: CASSLRGRDYEQYF

clone size: -
D gene: -
CDR3 length: 15
V gene: TRBV30
J gene: TRBJ1-2
CDR3 DNA: TGTGCCTGGACCCCCCCGGGGAAACGGAACTATGGCTACACCTTC
CDR3 protein: CAWTPPGKRNYGYTF